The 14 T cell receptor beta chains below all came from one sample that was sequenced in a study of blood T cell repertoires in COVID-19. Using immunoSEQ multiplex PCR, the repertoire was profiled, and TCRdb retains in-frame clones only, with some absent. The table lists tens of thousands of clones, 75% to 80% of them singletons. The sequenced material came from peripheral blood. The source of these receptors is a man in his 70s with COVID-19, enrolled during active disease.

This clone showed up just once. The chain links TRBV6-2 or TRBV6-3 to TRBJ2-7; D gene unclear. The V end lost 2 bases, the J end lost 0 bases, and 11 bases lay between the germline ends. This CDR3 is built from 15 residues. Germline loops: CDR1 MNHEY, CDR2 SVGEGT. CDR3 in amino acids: CASSYDPRSSYEQYF. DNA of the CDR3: TGTGCCAGCAGTTACGACCCCCGGAGCTCCTACGAGCAGTACTTC.

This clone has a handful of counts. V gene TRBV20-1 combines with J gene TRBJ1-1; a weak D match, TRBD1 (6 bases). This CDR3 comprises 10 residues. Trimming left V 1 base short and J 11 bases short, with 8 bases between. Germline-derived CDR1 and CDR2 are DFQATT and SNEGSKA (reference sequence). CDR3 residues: CSARATGAFF. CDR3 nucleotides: TGCAGTGCTAGAGCAACAGGGGCTTTCTTT.

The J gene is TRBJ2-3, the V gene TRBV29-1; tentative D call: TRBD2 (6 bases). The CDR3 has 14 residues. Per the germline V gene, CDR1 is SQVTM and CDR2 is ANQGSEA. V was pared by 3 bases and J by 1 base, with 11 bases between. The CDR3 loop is CSVERGGGTDTQYF. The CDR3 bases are TGCAGCGTTGAGCGGGGAGGCGGCACAGATACGCAGTATTTT.

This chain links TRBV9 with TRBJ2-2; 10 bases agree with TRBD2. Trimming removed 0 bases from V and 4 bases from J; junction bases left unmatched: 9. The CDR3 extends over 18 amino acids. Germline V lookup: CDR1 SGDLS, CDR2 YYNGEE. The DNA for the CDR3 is TGTGCCAGCAGCGTAGGGAATAGCGGGAGGCGAGGCACCGGGGAGCTGTTTTTT. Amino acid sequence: CASSVGNSGRRGTGELFF.

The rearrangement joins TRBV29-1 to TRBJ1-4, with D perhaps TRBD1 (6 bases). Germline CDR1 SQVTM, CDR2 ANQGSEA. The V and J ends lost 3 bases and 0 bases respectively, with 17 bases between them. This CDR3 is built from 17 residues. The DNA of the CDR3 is TGCAGCGTTGAGCCGGCAGGGGATGGGACAACTAATGAAAAACTGTTTTTT. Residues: CSVEPAGDGTTNEKLFF.

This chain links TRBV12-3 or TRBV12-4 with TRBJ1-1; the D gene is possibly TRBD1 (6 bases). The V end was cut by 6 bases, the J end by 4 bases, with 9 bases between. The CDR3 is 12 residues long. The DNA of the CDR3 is TGTGCCAGCAGGGTACAGGGCACTGAAGCTTTCTTT. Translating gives CASRVQGTEAFF.

Written as DNA, the CDR3 is TGTGCCTGGAGTTTAACAGGGAATCAGCCCCAGCATTTT. It yields the protein CAWSLTGNQPQHF. The chain recombines TRBV30 with TRBJ1-5; perhaps TRBD1 as D (6 bases). The V end lost 2 bases, the J end lost 4 bases, and 9 bases lay between the germline ends. The CDR3 totals 13 residues. Germline CDR1 GTSNPN, CDR2 SVGIG (reference sequence). The full variable domain, completed using reference TRBV30 and TRBJ1-5, is SQTIHQWPATLVQPVGSPLSLECTVEGTSNPNLYWYRQAAGRGLQLLFYSVGIGQISSEVPQNLSASRPQDRQFILSSKKLLLSDSGFYLCAWSLTGNQPQHFGDGTRLSIL.

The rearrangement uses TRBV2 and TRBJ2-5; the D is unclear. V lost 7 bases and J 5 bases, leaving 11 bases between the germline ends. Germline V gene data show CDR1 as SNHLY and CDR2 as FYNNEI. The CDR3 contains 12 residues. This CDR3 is CASKGPGETQYF. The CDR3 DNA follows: TGTGCCAGCAAAGGCCCCGGGGAGACCCAGTACTTC.

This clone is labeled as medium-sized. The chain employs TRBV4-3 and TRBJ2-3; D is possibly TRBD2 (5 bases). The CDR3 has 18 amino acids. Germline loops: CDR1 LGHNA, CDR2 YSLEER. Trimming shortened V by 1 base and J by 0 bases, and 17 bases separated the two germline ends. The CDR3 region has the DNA TGCGCCAGCAGCCAAGGCCTAGCAGAGCAAGAAAGCACAGATACGCAGTATTTT. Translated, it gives CASSQGLAEQESTDTQYF.

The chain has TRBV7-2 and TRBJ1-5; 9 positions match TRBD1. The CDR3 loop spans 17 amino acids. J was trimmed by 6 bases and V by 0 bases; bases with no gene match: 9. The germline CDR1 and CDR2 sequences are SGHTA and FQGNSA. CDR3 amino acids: CASSLANNRGQGQPQHF. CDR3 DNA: TGTGCCAGCAGCTTAGCGAATAACAGGGGGCAAGGTCAGCCCCAGCATTTT.

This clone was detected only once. The CDR3 DNA is TGTGCCAGCAGTGAAGGAACAGGGGTCGGAAACACCATATATTTT. It specifies CASSEGTGVGNTIYF. This chain uses TRBV6-1 with TRBJ1-3, with TRBD1 identical over 7 bases. This CDR3 contains 15 residues. The germline V gene has CDR1 MNHNS and CDR2 SASEGT. The V and J ends lost 1 base and 4 bases, in that order; junction bases with no gene match: 4.

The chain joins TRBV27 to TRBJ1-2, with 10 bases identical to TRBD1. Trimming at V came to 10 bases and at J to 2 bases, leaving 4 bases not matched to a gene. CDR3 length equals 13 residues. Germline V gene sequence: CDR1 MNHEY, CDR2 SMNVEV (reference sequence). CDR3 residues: CATGQGKNYGYTF. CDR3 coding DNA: TGTGCCACGGGACAGGGGAAGAACTATGGCTACACCTTC.

CDR3 sequence (DNA): TGTGCCAGCAGCCCAGGACAGGGAGGCAATCAGCCCCAGCATTTT. Amino acids: CASSPGQGGNQPQHF. V usage is TRBV9 and J usage is TRBJ1-5, with 8 bases lining up with TRBD1. The CDR3 covers 15 residues. Germline V lookup: CDR1 SGDLS, CDR2 YYNGEE. Trimming took 4 bases from V and 2 from J; bases not matched to a gene: 5.

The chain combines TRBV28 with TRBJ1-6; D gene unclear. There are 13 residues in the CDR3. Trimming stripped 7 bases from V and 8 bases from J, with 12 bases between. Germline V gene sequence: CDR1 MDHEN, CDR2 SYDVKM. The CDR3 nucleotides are TGTGCCAGCATCCCACGATTAGATTCACCCCTCCACTTT. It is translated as CASIPRLDSPLHF.